This TCR beta chain originates from a study of metastatic and nonmetastatic thyroid tumors. Looking at the study overall: Repertoires from malignant and benign thyroid patients were compared across blood and tumor or nodule tissue. Regarding the study as a whole: Benign nodules were reported to have significantly lower TCR beta diversity than malignant thyroid tumors, in blood and tumor.

Until they underwent thyroid surgery, no patient had received any treatment. Original processing methods: The authors used CDR3 differences across clinicopathological groups to build a distant-metastasis classifier for papillary thyroid cancer. TCRdb re-called the PCR reads through MiXCR. TCRdb's processing, not the authors', yielded these V and J calls. The sample consists of some 19,000 clones, 30% to 35% of them appearing once. This clone turned up a few times. Its antigen remains unidentified. Because it lacks the conserved phenylalanine or tryptophan at the end, this CDR3 is likely a read error. The DNA is left out, because the CDR3 cannot be placed on it with certainty; the CDR3 is given as TCRdb lists it. Including both end residues, the CDR3 is 15 amino acids long. CDR1 and CDR2 (germline): MGHRA, YSYEKL.

The sequenced material came from adjacent normal tissue. This chain joins TRBV4-1 and TRBJ2-5; the D segment call TRBD1 is taken from the table without a DNA check. This receptor was identified in a female donor with papillary thyroid cancer or a benign thyroid nodule (not recorded which). Some clones in this sample may be carry-over from other donors' samples. The CDR3 region is CARQLAGGRGQEAWL.